This T cell receptor beta chain appears in the sequencing data of a study of T cell repertoires in cytomegalovirus infection. As for the study in general: As its CMV epitopes, the study selected recently identified HLA-C-restricted and well-studied HLA-B-restricted targets. The public TCR beta signatures pointed to both CMV infection and matching HLA type. Whole-study findings and limits: Summed frequency of public TCR beta families distinguished CMV carriers with the relevant HLA.

Note on this clonotype: Its target is not known.

CDR1 is SGHRS and CDR2 is YFSETQ in the germline V gene. The CDR3 runs 15 residues. With 1 base clipped from V and 6 bases from J, the junction kept 7 bases outside the gene matches. TCRdb ran MiXCR on the reads and lists one entry per CDR3 protein. The sample yields approximately 340,000 distinct CDR3 sequences, approximately 32% seen once. The chain recombines TRBV5-1 with TRBJ2-4; TRBD2 matches at 7 bases. The clonotype comes from a human donor in good health (CMV status not recorded). Some clones in this sample may be carry-over from other donors' samples. The sequencing used cultured PBMCs, collected from culture after CMV antigen stimulation. This CDR3 reads CASSLPSGAPNIQYF. The CDR3, as DNA: TGCGCCAGCAGCTTGCCTAGCGGAGCCCCAAACATTCAGTACTTC.